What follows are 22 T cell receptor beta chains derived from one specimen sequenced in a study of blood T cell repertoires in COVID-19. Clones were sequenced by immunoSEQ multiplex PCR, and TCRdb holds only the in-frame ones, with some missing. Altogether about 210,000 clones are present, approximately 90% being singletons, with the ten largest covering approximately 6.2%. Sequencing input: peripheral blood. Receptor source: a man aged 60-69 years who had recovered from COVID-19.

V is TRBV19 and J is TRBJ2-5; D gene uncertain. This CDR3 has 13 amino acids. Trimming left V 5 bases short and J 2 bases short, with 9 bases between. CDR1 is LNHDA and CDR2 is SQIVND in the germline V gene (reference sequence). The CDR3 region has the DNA TGTGCCAGTAGTGCAGACACTCAAGAGACCCAGTACTTC. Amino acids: CASSADTQETQYF.

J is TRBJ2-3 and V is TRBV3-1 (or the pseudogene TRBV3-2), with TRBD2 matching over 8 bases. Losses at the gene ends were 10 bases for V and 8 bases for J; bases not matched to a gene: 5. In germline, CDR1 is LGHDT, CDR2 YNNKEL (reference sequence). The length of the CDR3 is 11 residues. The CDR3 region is CATGGGSTQYF. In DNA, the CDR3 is TGTGCCACCGGGGGGGGATCTACGCAGTATTTT.

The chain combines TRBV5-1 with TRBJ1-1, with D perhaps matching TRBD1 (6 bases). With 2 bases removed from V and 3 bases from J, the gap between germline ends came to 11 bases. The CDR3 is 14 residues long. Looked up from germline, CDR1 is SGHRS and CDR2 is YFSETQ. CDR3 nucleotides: TGCGCCAGCAGCTTAAGTCCAGGGGACACTGAAGCTTTCTTT. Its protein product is CASSLSPGDTEAFF.

The CDR3 nucleotides are TGTGCCACCGTGGGACTAGCGGAAAATACGCAGTATTTT. Translated: CATVGLAENTQYF. The rearrangement joins TRBV6-6 to TRBJ2-3; TRBD2 matches at 11 bases. Unmatched junction bases numbered 7, after V lost 10 bases and J lost 7 bases. The V gene's germline CDR1 is MNHNY and CDR2 SVGAGI (reference sequence). The CDR3 covers 13 residues.

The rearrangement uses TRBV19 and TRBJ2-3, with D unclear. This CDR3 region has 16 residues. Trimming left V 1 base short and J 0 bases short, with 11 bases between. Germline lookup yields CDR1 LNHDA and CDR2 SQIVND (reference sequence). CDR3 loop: CASSIVRMTSTDTQYF. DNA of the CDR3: TGTGCCAGTAGTATAGTACGGATGACTAGCACAGATACGCAGTATTTT.

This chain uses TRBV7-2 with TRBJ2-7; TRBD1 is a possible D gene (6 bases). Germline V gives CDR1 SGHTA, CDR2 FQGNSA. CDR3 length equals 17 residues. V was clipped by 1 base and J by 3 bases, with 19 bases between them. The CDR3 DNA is TGTGCCAGCAGCTTAGAATCGTCGCGGACAGTCGGCTACGAGCAGTACTTC. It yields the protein CASSLESSRTVGYEQYF.

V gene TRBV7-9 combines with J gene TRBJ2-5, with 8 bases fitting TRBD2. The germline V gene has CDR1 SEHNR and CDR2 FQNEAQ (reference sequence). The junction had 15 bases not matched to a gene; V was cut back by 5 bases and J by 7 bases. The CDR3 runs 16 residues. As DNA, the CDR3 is TGTGCCAGCAGCCCTCCCCCGGGACTAGGGACCGGGACCCAGTACTTC. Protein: CASSPPPGLGTGTQYF.

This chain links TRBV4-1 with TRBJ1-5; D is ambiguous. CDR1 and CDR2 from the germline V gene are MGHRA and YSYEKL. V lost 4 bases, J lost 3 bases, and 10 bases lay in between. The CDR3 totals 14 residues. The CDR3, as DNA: TGCGCCAGCAGCCCCGAGGGTGTCAATCAGCCCCAGCATTTT. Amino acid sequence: CASSPEGVNQPQHF.

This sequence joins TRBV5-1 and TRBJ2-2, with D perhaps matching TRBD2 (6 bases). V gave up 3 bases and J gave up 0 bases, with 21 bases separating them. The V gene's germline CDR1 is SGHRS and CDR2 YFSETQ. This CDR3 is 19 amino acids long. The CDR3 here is CASSSRRSGLATNTGELFF. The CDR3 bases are TGCGCCAGCAGCTCCCGCCGCAGCGGGCTAGCGACGAACACCGGGGAGCTGTTTTTT.

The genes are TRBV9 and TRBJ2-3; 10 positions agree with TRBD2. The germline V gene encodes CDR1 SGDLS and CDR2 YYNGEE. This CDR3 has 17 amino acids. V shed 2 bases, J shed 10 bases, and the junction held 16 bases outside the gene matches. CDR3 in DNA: TGTGCCAGCAGCGTGGATAGCGGGGGGATTACCCCGGTGGCGCAGTATTTT. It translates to CASSVDSGGITPVAQYF.

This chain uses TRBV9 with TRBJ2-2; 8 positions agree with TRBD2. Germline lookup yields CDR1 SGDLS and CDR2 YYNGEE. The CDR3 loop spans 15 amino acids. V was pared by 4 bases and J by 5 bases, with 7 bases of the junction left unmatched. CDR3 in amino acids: CASSLGTSSTGELFF. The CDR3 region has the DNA TGTGCCAGCAGCCTCGGGACTAGTAGTACCGGGGAGCTGTTTTTT.

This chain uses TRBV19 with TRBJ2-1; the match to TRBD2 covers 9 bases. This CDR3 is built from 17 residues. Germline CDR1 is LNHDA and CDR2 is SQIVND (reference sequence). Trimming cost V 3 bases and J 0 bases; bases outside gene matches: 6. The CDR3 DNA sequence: TGTGCCAGTAGTATTAGTCGGCGGGGGGGCTCCTACAATGAGCAGTTCTTC. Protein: CASSISRRGGSYNEQFF.

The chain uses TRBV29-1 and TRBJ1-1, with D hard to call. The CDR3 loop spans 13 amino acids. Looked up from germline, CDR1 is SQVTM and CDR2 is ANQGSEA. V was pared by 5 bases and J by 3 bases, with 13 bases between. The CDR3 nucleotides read TGCAGCGTTCTCCCCAGATTGGACACTGAAGCTTTCTTT. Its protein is CSVLPRLDTEAFF.

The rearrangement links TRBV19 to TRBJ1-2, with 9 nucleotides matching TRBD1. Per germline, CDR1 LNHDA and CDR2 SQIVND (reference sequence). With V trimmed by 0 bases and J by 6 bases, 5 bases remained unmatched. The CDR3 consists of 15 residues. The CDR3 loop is CASSIDPGQGNGYTF. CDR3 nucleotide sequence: TGTGCCAGTAGTATAGACCCGGGACAGGGTAATGGCTACACCTTC.

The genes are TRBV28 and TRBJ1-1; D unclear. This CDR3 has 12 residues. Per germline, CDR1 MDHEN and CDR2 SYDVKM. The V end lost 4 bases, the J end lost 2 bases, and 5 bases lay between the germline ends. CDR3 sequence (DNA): TGTGCCAGCAGTTCCTCCAACACTGAAGCTTTCTTT. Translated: CASSSSNTEAFF.

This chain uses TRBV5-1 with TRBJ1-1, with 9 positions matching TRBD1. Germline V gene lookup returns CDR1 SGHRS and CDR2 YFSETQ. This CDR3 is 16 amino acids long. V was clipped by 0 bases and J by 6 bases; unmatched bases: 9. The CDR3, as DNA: TGCGCCAGCAGCTTGGCCCCAGGGACAGGGTTCGCTGAAGCTTTCTTT. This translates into CASSLAPGTGFAEAFF.

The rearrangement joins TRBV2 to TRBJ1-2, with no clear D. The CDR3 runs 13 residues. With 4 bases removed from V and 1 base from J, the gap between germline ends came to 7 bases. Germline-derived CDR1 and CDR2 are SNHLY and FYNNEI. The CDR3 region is CASSARGNYGYTF. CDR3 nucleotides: TGTGCCAGCAGTGCCCGGGGTAACTATGGCTACACCTTC. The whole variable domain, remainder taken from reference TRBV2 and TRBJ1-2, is EPEVTQTPSHQVTQMGQEVILRCVPISNHLYFYWYRQILGQKVEFLVSFYNNEISEKSEIFDDQFSVERPDGSNFTLKIRSTKLEDSAMYFCASSARGNYGYTFGSGTRLTVV.

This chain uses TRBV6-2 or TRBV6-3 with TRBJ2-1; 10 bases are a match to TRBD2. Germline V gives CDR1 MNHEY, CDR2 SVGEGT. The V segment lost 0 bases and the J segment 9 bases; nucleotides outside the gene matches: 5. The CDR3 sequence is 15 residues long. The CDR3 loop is CASSYSKRGGFEQFF. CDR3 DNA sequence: TGTGCCAGCAGTTACTCGAAGCGGGGGGGTTTTGAGCAGTTCTTC.

The CDR3 nucleotides are TGTGCCAGCAGTTCACCGGCTAGCGGGCATACAGATACGCAGTATTTT. It is translated as CASSSPASGHTDTQYF. The chain links TRBV28 to TRBJ2-3, with TRBD2 identical over 8 bases. J lost 3 bases, V lost 4 bases, and 9 bases had no gene match. CDR1 is MDHEN, CDR2 SYDVKM, per germline. This CDR3 has 16 amino acids.

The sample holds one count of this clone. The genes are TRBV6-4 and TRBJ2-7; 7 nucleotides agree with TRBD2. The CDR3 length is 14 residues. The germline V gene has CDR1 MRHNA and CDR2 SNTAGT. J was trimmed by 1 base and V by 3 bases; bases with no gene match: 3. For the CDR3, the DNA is TGTGCCAGCAGTGAGGGGACTATTTCCTACGAGCAGTACTTC. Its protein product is CASSEGTISYEQYF.

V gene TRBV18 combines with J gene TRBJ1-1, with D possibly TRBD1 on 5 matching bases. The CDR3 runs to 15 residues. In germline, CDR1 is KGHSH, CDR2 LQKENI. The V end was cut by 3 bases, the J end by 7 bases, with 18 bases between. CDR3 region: CASSPVLTVPVEAFF. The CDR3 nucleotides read TGTGCCAGCTCACCCGTACTGACAGTGCCGGTTGAAGCTTTCTTT. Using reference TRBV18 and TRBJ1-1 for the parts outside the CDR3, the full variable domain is NAGVMQNPRHLVRRRGQEARLRCSPMKGHSHVYWYRQLPEEGLKFMVYLQKENIIDESGMPKERFSAEFPKEGPSILRIQQVVRGDSAAYFCASSPVLTVPVEAFFGQGTRLTVV.

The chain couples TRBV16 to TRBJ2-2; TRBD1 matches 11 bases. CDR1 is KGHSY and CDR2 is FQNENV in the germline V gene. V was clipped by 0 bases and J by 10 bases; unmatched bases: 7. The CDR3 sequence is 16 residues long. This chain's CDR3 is CASSQSRTGGFVELFF. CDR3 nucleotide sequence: TGTGCCAGCAGCCAATCTAGGACAGGGGGCTTCGTGGAGCTGTTTTTT.